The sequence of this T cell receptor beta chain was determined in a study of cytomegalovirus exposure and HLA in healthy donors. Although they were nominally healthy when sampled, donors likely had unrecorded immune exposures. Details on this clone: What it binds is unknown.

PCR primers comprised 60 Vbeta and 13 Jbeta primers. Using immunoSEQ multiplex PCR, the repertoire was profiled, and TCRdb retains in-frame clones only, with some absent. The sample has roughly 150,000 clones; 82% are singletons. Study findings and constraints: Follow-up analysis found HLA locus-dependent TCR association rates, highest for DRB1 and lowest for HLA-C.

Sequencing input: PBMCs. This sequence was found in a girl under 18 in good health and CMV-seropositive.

CDR3: CASSQQGAGELFF. CDR3 coding DNA: TGTGCCAGCAGCCAGCAGGGTGCCGGGGAGCTGTTTTTT. The chain recombines TRBV7-3 with TRBJ2-2; possibly TRBD1 for D (5 bases). There are 13 residues in the CDR3. Germline V gene sequence: CDR1 SGHTA, CDR2 FQGTGA. Trimming pared 5 bases from V and 6 bases from J, leaving 10 bases between.